These T cell receptor beta chains were read from a single sample in a study of B cell selection in AIRE deficiency. Method: immunoSEQ multiplex PCR; TCRdb's copy keeps in-frame clones and lacks some. Of 20,000 to 30,000 clones in the sample, nearly 98% are singletons; the top ten hold approximately 0.22%. The sequenced sample was conventional CD4+ T cells sorted from PBMCs. These receptors came from a human donor with AIRE deficiency. CDR3s include the opening cysteine and the closing phenylalanine or tryptophan. The D gene is left open where the match is weak.

j_call d_call v_call cdr3_aa cdr3_nt
TRBJ2-5 NA TRBV7-2 CASSLGLNQETQYF TGTGCCAGCAGCTTAGGGCTGAACCAAGAGACCCAGTACTTC
TRBJ2-7 NA TRBV7-2 CASSLVTGGNYEQYF TGTGCCAGCAGCTTAGTTACAGGCGGTAACTACGAGCAGTACTTC
TRBJ2-3 TRBD2 TRBV6-6 CASSYPLAGGDTQYF TGTGCCAGCAGTTACCCCCTAGCGGGAGGGGATACGCAGTATTTT
TRBJ1-1 NA TRBV28 CASTRRYEAFF TGTGCCAGCACTCGGCGCTATGAAGCTTTCTTT
TRBJ2-7 NA TRBV23-1 CASSQSVSGGKEQYF TGCGCCAGCAGTCAATCGGTTTCGGGCGGGAAGGAGCAGTACTTC
TRBJ2-2 NA TRBV7-9 CASSPATRSTGELFF TGTGCCAGCAGTCCAGCGACCCGGAGCACCGGGGAGCTGTTTTTT
TRBJ2-2 TRBD1 TRBV5-4 CASSRDRVTGELFF TGTGCCAGCAGCCGGGACAGGGTCACCGGGGAGCTGTTTTTT
TRBJ2-4 NA TRBV5-4 CASSGVGPLAKNIQYF TGTGCCAGCAGCGGGGTTGGGCCGCTAGCCAAAAACATTCAGTACTTC
TRBJ2-7 TRBD2 TRBV6-6 CASSLGGAIPPEQYF TGTGCCAGCAGCCTCGGGGGGGCCATCCCCCCCGAGCAGTACTTC
TRBJ2-7 TRBD1 TRBV5-4 CASSSGQVTYEQYF TGTGCCAGCAGCTCAGGACAGGTTACCTACGAGCAGTACTTC
TRBJ2-1 NA TRBV7-2 CASSLSYDAYNEQFF TGTGCCAGCAGCTTATCATACGACGCCTACAATGAGCAGTTCTTC
TRBJ2-3 NA TRBV6-5 CASSLSGPDTQYF TGTGCCAGCAGCCTCAGCGGCCCAGATACGCAGTATTTT
TRBJ2-3 TRBD2 TRBV9 CASSLKPSGRSDTQYF TGTGCCAGCAGCCTAAAACCTAGCGGGAGGTCGGATACGCAGTATTTT
TRBJ2-4 NA TRBV5-1 CASSLDRKNIQYF TGCGCCAGCAGCTTGGACAGGAAAAACATTCAGTACTTC
TRBJ2-7 TRBD2 TRBV5-4 CASSLSGGLGYEQYF TGTGCCAGCAGCTTGTCGGGAGGGTTGGGGTACGAGCAGTACTTC